This T cell receptor beta chain comes out of a study of tumor-infiltrating lymphocytes in oesophageal squamous cell carcinoma. At least ten counts were recorded for this clonotype. TCRdb used MiXCR to reprocess the PCR reads, holding one entry per CDR3 protein. Among just over 15,000 distinct CDR3 sequences, approximately 50% were seen once, and the ten largest hold roughly a sixth. The CDR3 is made up of 14 amino acids. The germline V gene has CDR1 DFQATT and CDR2 SNEGSKA (reference sequence). J gave up 5 bases and V 3 bases, and 6 bases lay outside the gene matches. The chain has TRBV20-1 and TRBJ2-1; 8 bases map to TRBD2. The sequenced material came from esophageal tumor tissue. The receptor was isolated from a male donor with esophageal squamous cell carcinoma. CDR3 loop: CSARSSGSHNEQFF. Here the CDR3 DNA reads TGCAGTGCTAGGTCCAGCGGGAGCCACAATGAGCAGTTCTTC.